This T cell receptor (beta chain) stems from a study of blood T cell repertoires in COVID-19 (dated by TCRdb to 2020 to 2022). Study-wide context: The collaborator samples originated in the United States, Italy and Spain and spanned the acute and convalescent phases of COVID-19. The samples were drawn from the first 160 participants of the ongoing ImmuneRACE study and from some 1,300 subjects provided by 6 global collaborators. The prospective study material was composed of cDNA or gDNA derived from T cells, B-cell-depleted T cells, or PBMCs. Sample metadata almost always included a de-identified subject ID, COVID-19 status, age in years and sex. HLA class I and class II types, where available, came from metadata supplied by the sample provider rather than from assay-based typing. The repertoires were released in a freely available public database meant as a resource for research on the immune response to SARS-CoV-2. Deeply sampled blood TCRbeta repertoires from subjects exposed to, actively infected with, or recovered from COVID-19 were included in the dataset.

One collaborating source in Seattle enrolled patients while the patients were actively infected and followed the patients over time throughout the course of disease. Each collaborating institution followed its own protocols to collect whole blood in K2EDTA tubes. For TCRbeta analysis, collaborators shipped samples in one of three forms: frozen whole blood, isolated PBMCs, or DNA extracted from either of those sample types. Concerning this clone itself: Its antigen remains undetermined. Base-call qualities are not available, and no considerably larger clone is one nucleotide away.

TCRbeta CDR3 regions were amplified from genomic DNA using the immunoSEQ Assay, a bias-controlled multiplex PCR. On the authors' methods: The number of nucleated cells in each sample was estimated from the amplification of reference gene primers within the assay. To quantify the absolute abundance of each unique TCRbeta CDR3 rearrangement, sequence reads were collapsed and filtered. For each sample, productive Simpson clonality was calculated by taking the square root of Simpson's diversity index across productive rearrangements. TCRdb stores this immuneACCESS table with in-frame sequences only. Part of the clones is absent; in the studies checked, under half of the shortfall reflects unresolved V genes, and no reason is known for the rest. V and J calls and clone size come straight from that table; D and trimming were deduced from the DNA. For this sample the table gives about 200,000 clones, of which roughly 83% were detected only once. The ten top clones hold roughly 5.6% of the sample.

Study-wide findings and limitations: Clinical and demographic metadata were provided uncurated, with the amount varying by source and participant.

The junction carries 12 bases between V and J, which are trimmed by 2 bases and 4 bases respectively. CDR1 and CDR2, looked up from the germline V gene (reference sequence), are GTSNPN and SVGIG. Spanning cysteine to phenylalanine, the CDR3 consists of 14 amino acids. Of all the DNA, just the CDR3 is kept, 42 bases in frame from base 1. The receptor's source is a woman between 35 and 50 years old with COVID-19, enrolled during active disease. The chain couples TRBV30 to TRBJ1-5; TRBD1 is possibly the D segment (5 matching bases). The specimen sequenced was peripheral blood. The nucleotide sequence is given as TGTGCCTGGAGTCCAAACAGGAAAAATCAGCCCCAGCATTTT. Translation gives CAWSPNRKNQPQHF.